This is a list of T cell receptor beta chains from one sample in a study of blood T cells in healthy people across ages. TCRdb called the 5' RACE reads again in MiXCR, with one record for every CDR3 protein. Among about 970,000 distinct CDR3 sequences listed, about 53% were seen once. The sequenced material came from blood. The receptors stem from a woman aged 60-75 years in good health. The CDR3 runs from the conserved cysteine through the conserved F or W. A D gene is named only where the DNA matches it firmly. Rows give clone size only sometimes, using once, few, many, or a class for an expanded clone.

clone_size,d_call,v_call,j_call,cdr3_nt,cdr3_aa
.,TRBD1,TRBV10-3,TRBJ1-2,TGTGCCATCAGTGAGGAGGGACAGCTCTATGGCTACACCTTC,CAISEEGQLYGYTF
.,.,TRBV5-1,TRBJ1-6,TGCGCCAGCTGTGGTGGACAAAATGGAAATTCACCCCTCCACTTT,CASCGGQNGNSPLHF
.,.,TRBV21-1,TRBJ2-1,TGTGCCAGCAGCAATTGTAGTTTTATGGGATGCACCGATGAGCAGTTCTTC,CASSNCSFMGCTDEQFF
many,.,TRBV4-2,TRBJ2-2,TGTGCCAGCAGCCAAGATCGGGGGACCCAGCCCGGGGAGCTGTTTTTT,CASSQDRGTQPGELFF
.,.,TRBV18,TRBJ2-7,TGTGCCAGCTCACACTCCAGGGAAGCGACCTACGAGCAGTACTTC,CASSHSREATYEQYF
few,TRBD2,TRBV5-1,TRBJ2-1,TGCGCCAGCAGCCCCCTAGCGGGATCCAGGAATGAGCAGTTCTTC,CASSPLAGSRNEQFF
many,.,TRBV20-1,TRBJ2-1,TGCAGTGCCGGCGGGAACAATGAGCAGTTCTTC,CSAGGNNEQFF
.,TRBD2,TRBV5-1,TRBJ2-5,TGCGCCAGCAGCTTTGGAAGGGCGGGAGGGCCGAGTTTGCAAGAGACCCAGTACTTC,CASSFGRAGGPSLQETQYF
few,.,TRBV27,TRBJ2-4,TGTGCCAGTGGTGAGCAGTACTTC,CASGEQYF
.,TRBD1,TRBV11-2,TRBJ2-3,TGTGCCAGCAGCTTCGGGACAGGGACCACAGATACGCAGTATTTT,CASSFGTGTTDTQYF
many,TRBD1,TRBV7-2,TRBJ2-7,TGTGCCAGCAGCCCGGGACAGGGGGTCTACGAGCAGTACTTC,CASSPGQGVYEQYF
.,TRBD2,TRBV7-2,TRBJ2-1,TGTGCCAGCAGCCCGTTAGCGGGTCGATCCCTCAATGAGCAGTTCTTC,CASSPLAGRSLNEQFF
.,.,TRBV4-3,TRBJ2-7,TGCGCCAGCAGCCAAGGGGTCTCGGGAGCCGCCTCCTACGAGCAGTACTTC,CASSQGVSGAASYEQYF
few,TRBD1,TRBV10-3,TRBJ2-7,TGTGCCATCAGTGGGCTCGGGACAGGGGCCGAGCAGTACTTC,CAISGLGTGAEQYF
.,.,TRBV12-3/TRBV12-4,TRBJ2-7,TGTGCCAGCAGGGCTTGGGGGGGCATCGAGCAGTACTTC,CASRAWGGIEQYF
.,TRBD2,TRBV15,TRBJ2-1,TGTGCCACCAGCATCGGGGTGGGGACTATCTACAATGAGCAGTTCTTC,CATSIGVGTIYNEQFF
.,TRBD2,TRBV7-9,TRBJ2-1,TGTGCCAGCAGCTTAGGACTAGCGGGATTCTATGAGCAGTTCTTC,CASSLGLAGFYEQFF
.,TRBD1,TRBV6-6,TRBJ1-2,TGTGCCAGCAGTGGGGGACAGGATGTAAGCTACACCTTC,CASSGGQDVSYTF
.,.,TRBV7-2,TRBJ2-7,TGTGCCAGCAGTCTAGGAGGGAGTAAAAGTGAGCAGTACTTC,CASSLGGSKSEQYF
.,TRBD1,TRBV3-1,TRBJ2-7,TGTGCCAGCACCCAGGGGGCGGACGAGCAGTACTTC,CASTQGADEQYF
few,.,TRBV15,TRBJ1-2,TGTGCCACCAGCAGAGATTCCTATGGCTACACCTTC,CATSRDSYGYTF
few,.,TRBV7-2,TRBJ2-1,TGTGCCAGCAGCTTAATCCGGGAGAATGAGCAGTTCTTC,CASSLIRENEQFF
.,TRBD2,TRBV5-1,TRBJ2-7,TGCGCCAGCAGCGCGGGGACTAGCACGATCTACGAGCAGTACTTC,CASSAGTSTIYEQYF
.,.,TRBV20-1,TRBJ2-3,TGCAGTGCGCAGAGTCGTCCTGGGTTGGCAGATACGCAGTATTTT,CSAQSRPGLADTQYF
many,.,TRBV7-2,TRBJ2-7,TGTGCCAGCAGCCACCCGGGTGGCTACGAGCAGTACTTC,CASSHPGGYEQYF
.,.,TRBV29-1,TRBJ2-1,TGCAGCGTCCGGCGAATCAATGAGCAGTTCTTC,CSVRRINEQFF
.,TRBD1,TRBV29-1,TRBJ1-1,TGCAGCGTATTGGGACAGACCCTGAGCACTGAAGCTTTCTTT,CSVLGQTLSTEAFF
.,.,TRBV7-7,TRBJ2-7,TGTGCCAGCAGCTTATTTCCCGACGCCTCCTACGAGCAGTACTTC,CASSLFPDASYEQYF
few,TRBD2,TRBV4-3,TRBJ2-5,TGCGCCAGCAGCCAAGACCCGGGGACTAGCGGGACCTATAGGGAGCAGTACTTC,CASSQDPGTSGTYREQYF
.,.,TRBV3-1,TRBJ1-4,TGTGCCAGCAGCCAAGATCGTCCGGGGGGGCACAAGGAGAATGAAAAACTGTTTTTT,CASSQDRPGGHKENEKLFF
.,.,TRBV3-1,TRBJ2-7,TGTGCCAGCAGCCAAGTTAGACGATCCGAGCAGTACTTC,CASSQVRRSEQYF
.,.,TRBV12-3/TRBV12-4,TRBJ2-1,TGTGCCAGCAGTATAGAAGTGGGAGGCGAGCAGTTCTTC,CASSIEVGGEQFF
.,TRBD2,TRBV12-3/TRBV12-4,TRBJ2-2,TGTGCCAGCACTCCGAGCCGGGGGGGACTAGCGGATACCGGGGAGCTGTTTTTT,CASTPSRGGLADTGELFF
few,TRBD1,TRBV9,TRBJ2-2,TGTGCCAGCAACACCCACGGACAGGGATCCGGGGAGCTGTTTTTT,CASNTHGQGSGELFF
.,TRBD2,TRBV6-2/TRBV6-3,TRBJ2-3,TGTGCCAGCAGTTACCAACTAGCGGGCACAGATACGCAGTATTTT,CASSYQLAGTDTQYF
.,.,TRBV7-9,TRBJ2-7,TGTGCCAGCAGCTTACCCCAGGGGGGATCCTACGAGCAGTACTTC,CASSLPQGGSYEQYF
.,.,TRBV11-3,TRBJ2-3,TGTGCCAGCAGTGCCTCTGAGAGTACGCAGTATTTT,CASSASESTQYF
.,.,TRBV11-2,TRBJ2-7,TGTGCCAGCAGCCCTCGACTATTAGATGCATACGAGCAGTACTTC,CASSPRLLDAYEQYF
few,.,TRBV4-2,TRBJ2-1,TGTGCCAGCAGCCAAGATTTTGCCCGTATGGGGGATTGGGAGCAGTTCTTC,CASSQDFARMGDWEQFF
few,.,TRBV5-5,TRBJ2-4,TGTGCCAGCAGCCCCGGGGACACCCTAGCCAAAAACATTCAGTACTTC,CASSPGDTLAKNIQYF
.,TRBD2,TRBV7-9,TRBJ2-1,TGTGCCAGCAGCTTAGCCCCTTCGGGAGGGGTCTACAATGAGCAGTTCTTC,CASSLAPSGGVYNEQFF
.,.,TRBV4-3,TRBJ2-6,TGCGCCAGCAGCCAAAATGCAAGCTCTGGGGCCAACGTCCTGACTTTC,CASSQNASSGANVLTF
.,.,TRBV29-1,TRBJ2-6,TGCAGCGTTCGGCCATCTGGGGCCAACGTCCTGACTTTC,CSVRPSGANVLTF
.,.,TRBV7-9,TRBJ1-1,TGTGCCAGCAGCCGGCGACAGGAAACTTACACTGAAGCTTTCTTT,CASSRRQETYTEAFF
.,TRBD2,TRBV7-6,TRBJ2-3,TGTGCCAGCAGCCACTGGACTAGCCCCAGCACAGATACGCAGTATTTT,CASSHWTSPSTDTQYF
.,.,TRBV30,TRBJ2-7,TGTGCCTGGAGTCGAGGGGGATACTACGAGCAGTACTTC,CAWSRGGYYEQYF
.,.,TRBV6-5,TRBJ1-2,TGTGCCAGCAGGCCCCCTGGAGGGGGGGGTGGCTACACCTTC,CASRPPGGGGGYTF
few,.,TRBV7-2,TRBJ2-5,TGTGCCAGCAGTTCCGTCAAAGAGGATGTGGGGACCCAGTACTTC,CASSSVKEDVGTQYF
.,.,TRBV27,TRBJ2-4,TGTGCCAGCAGTTTAGGCCCCAGCCTTAGATTAGGGGGAAACATTCAGTACTTC,CASSLGPSLRLGGNIQYF
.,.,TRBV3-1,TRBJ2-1,TGTGCCAGCAGCCAAGTCGGACGGGGCGGAGCCCCTCTCTCCTACAATGAGCAGTTCTTC,CASSQVGRGGAPLSYNEQFF
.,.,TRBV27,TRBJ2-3,TGTGCTACCAAGCAAATGCCCCCAGCGGATACGCAGTATTTT,CATKQMPPADTQYF
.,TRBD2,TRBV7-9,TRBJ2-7,TGTGCCAGCGTCTTGCAAGGCGGGAGATCCTCCTACGAGCAGTACTTC,CASVLQGGRSSYEQYF
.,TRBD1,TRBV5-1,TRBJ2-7,TGCGCCAGCAGCCAAATTTGGGATTCGGACAGGAACAACGAGCAGTACTTC,CASSQIWDSDRNNEQYF